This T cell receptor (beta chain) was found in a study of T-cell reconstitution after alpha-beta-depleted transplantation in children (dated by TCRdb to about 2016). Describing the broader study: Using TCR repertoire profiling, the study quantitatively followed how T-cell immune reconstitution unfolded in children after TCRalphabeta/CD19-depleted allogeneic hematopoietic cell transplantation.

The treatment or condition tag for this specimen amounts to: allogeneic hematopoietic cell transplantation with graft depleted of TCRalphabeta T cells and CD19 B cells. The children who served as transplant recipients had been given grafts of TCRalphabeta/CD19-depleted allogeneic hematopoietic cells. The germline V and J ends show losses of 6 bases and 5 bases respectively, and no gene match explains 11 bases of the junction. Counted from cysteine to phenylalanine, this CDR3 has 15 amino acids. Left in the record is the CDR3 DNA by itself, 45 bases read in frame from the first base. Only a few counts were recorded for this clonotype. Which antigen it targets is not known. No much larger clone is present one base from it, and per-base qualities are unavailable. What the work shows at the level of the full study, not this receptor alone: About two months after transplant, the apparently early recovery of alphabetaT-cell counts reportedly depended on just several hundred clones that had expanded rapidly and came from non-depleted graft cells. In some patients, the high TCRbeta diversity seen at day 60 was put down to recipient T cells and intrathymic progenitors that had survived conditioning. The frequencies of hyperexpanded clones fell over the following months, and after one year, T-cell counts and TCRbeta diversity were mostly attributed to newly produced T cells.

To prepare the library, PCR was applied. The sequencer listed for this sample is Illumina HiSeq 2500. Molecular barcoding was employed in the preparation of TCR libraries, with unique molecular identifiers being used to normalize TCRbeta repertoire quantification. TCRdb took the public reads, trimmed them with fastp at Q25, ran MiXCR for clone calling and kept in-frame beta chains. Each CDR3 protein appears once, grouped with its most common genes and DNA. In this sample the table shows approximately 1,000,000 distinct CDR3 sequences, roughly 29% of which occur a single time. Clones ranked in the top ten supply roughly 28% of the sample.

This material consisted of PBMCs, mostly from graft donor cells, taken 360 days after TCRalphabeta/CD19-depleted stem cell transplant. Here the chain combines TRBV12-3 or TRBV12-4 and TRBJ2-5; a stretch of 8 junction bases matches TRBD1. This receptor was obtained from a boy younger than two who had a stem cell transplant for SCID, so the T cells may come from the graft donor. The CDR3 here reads CASSSGTGPKETQYF. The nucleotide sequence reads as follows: TGTGCCAGCAGCTCCGGGACAGGCCCCAAGGAGACCCAGTACTTC.